The T cell receptor beta chain under discussion was sequenced for a study of blood T cell repertoires in COVID-19. V lost 7 bases, J lost 7 bases, and 19 bases stayed unmatched. This CDR3 has 16 residues. CDR1 and CDR2 from the germline V gene are SNHLY and FYNNEI. This clone was observed a single time. Only in-frame clones appear in the TCRdb table, and some are missing; sequencing was by immunoSEQ multiplex PCR. The sample records about 82,000 clones, roughly 90% being singletons. This study enrolled people aged 18 to 89 from roughly 24 US geographic areas. The chain carries TRBV2 and TRBJ2-7; 7 bases align to TRBD2. This sequence was found in a woman between 45 and 60 years old with acute COVID-19. Sample: PBMCs or T cells enriched from blood (not recorded which). CDR3 amino acids: CASTALSPAAAGEQYF. The CDR3 DNA is TGTGCCAGCACCGCCTTAAGCCCCGCCGCAGCGGGAGAGCAGTACTTC.